This is a list of T cell receptor beta chains from one sample in a study of cytomegalovirus exposure and HLA in healthy donors. The assay was immunoSEQ multiplex PCR, and TCRdb's table has in-frame clones only and misses some. The table has 90,000 to 120,000 clones, 79% seen once. The sample consisted of PBMCs. These receptors were collected from a woman between 40 and 55 years old in good health and CMV-seronegative. Both conserved end residues are part of each CDR3. D genes are given only for firm matches. Size tells how often a clone was seen (once, few, many) or the class of an expanded clone, and some rows leave it out.

j_call v_call d_call clone_size cdr3_nt cdr3_aa
TRBJ1-4 TRBV18 - - TGTGCCAGCTCACCAGGAACAGGGCGGAATGAAAAACTGTTTTTT CASSPGTGRNEKLFF
TRBJ2-7 TRBV5-1 TRBD1 - TGCGCCAGCAGCTTGGCCGGGACAGGGGTCCACGAGCAGTACTTC CASSLAGTGVHEQYF
TRBJ2-3 TRBV4-3 TRBD1 - TGCGCCAGCAGCCAAGGGACCCGCGGGACAGGGGCAGATACGCAGTATTTT CASSQGTRGTGADTQYF
TRBJ2-4 TRBV4-1 TRBD1 - TGCGCCAGCAGCCAAGTTACCAGGGGGACGCTTATAGCCAAAAACATTCAGTACTTC CASSQVTRGTLIAKNIQYF
TRBJ1-1 TRBV7-9 - few TGTGCCAGCAGCTCTGGGCCCTCCACGAACACTGAAGCTTTCTTT CASSSGPSTNTEAFF
TRBJ1-2 TRBV5-6 - - TGTGCCAGCAGCCCGGAACAGGGAACTAACTATGGCTACACCTTC CASSPEQGTNYGYTF
TRBJ2-7 TRBV21-1 - - TGTGCCAGCAGCAAAGAAGGGGGACAGACCTACGAGCAGTACTTC CASSKEGGQTYEQYF
TRBJ2-7 TRBV7-2 TRBD1 - TGTGCCAGCAGCTTAGCGACAGGGCGCTACGAGCAGTACTTC CASSLATGRYEQYF
TRBJ1-5 TRBV28 - - TGTGCCAGCAGTTTATCCCAGGATCTTAGCAATCAGCCCCAGCATTTT CASSLSQDLSNQPQHF
TRBJ1-2 TRBV6-5 TRBD1 - TGTGCCAGCAGTCTACAGGGGGGGGATGGCTACACCTTC CASSLQGGDGYTF
TRBJ1-5 TRBV4-3 - - TGCGCCAGCAGCCAAATAATGGGGGGAAGCAATCAGCCCCAGCATTTT CASSQIMGGSNQPQHF
TRBJ2-1 TRBV5-6 TRBD1 - TGTGCCAGCAGCTTGTCGAGGGACAGGGGGGGCGATGAGCAGTTCTTC CASSLSRDRGGDEQFF
TRBJ2-1 TRBV5-1 TRBD2 - TGCGCCAGCAGCTTGGAAAGCGGGAGGATAGGTGAGCAGTTCTTC CASSLESGRIGEQFF
TRBJ2-2 TRBV2 TRBD2 - TGTGCCACCAAGAAAGGGACTAGCGATTACACCGGGGAGCTGTTTTTT CATKKGTSDYTGELFF
TRBJ2-5 TRBV5-1 TRBD1 - TGCGCCAGCAGCTTGGCCCCAGGGGGCGACGAGACCCAGTACTTC CASSLAPGGDETQYF
TRBJ2-7 TRBV28 - - TGTGCCAGCACTACTAATGTCTACGAGCAGTACTTC CASTTNVYEQYF
TRBJ1-3 TRBV6-1 - few TGTGCCAGCAGCCACAGAAGCTCTGGAAACACCATATATTTT CASSHRSSGNTIYF
TRBJ1-4 TRBV10-2 TRBD1 - TGCGCCAGCAGTGAGACCGGGACAGGGAATGAAAAACTGTTTTTT CASSETGTGNEKLFF
TRBJ2-1 TRBV4-3 - - TGCGCCAGCAGCCAAGAAGATCGGGGGTACAATGAGCAGTTCTTC CASSQEDRGYNEQFF
TRBJ1-4 TRBV15 - - TGTGCCACCAGCAGGGGGGGTTTCAGCGAAAAACTGTTTTTT CATSRGGFSEKLFF
TRBJ2-7 TRBV5-1 TRBD1 few TGCGCCAGCAGCTTGGCCGACAGGGGTAGGAACGAGCAGCACTTC CASSLADRGRNEQHF
TRBJ1-2 TRBV7-2 TRBD1 - TGTGCCAGCAGCTCCCGGACAGGGATGTACACCTTC CASSSRTGMYTF
TRBJ2-5 TRBV27 TRBD2 few TGTGCCAGCAGTCCCCAAGGTAGCGGGAGAATTCCAGAGACCCAGTACTTC CASSPQGSGRIPETQYF
TRBJ2-5 TRBV5-1 TRBD1 - TGCGCCAGCAGCGGTGGGACAGGAGGGTATGAGACCCAGTACTTC CASSGGTGGYETQYF
TRBJ2-2 TRBV5-1 TRBD1 - TGCGCCAGCAGCTTGCAGGCGGACAGGGTGAGCGGGGAGCTGTTTTTT CASSLQADRVSGELFF
TRBJ1-2 TRBV7-9 TRBD1 - TGTGCCAGCAGTGGAGGGACAGCAGATTATGGCTACACCTTC CASSGGTADYGYTF
TRBJ2-5 TRBV11-3 - - TGTGCCAGCAGCTTAGCGGGGGTTCCGACCCAGTACTTC CASSLAGVPTQYF
TRBJ1-3 TRBV7-6 - - TGTGCCAGCAGCTTAGGACGAGGGCCAGGAAACACCATATATTTT CASSLGRGPGNTIYF
TRBJ2-3 TRBV4-2 TRBD2 - TGTGCCAGCAGCCAAGACCTAGCGGGGGGAACAGATACGCAGTATTTT CASSQDLAGGTDTQYF
TRBJ1-4 TRBV28 - - TGTGCCAGCAGTTTGGGTGGAGCAACTAATGAAAAACTGTTTTTT CASSLGGATNEKLFF
TRBJ1-2 TRBV9 - - TGTGCCAGCAGCAAGGGGATCGGCTACACCTTC CASSKGIGYTF
TRBJ1-4 TRBV10-3 TRBD1 - TGTGCCATCAGTGAGAAGGGAGGACAGGAAAATGAAAAACTGTTTTTT CAISEKGGQENEKLFF
TRBJ2-7 TRBV6-5 TRBD1 - TGTGCCAGCAGCTGGACAGGCCCGGACTACGAGCAGTACTTC CASSWTGPDYEQYF
TRBJ2-3 TRBV10-1 TRBD2 few TGCGCCAGCAGTGAGTCGAATAGCGGGGGCACAGATACGCAGTATTTT CASSESNSGGTDTQYF
TRBJ2-7 TRBV14 TRBD1 once TGTGCCAGCAGCCAGGACAGGGGTTTACCCTACGAGCAGTACTTC CASSQDRGLPYEQYF
TRBJ2-5 TRBV28 TRBD1 - TGTGCCAGCAATCCAACCTTTGACAGGGGGCACGTGGACGAGACCCAGTACTTC CASNPTFDRGHVDETQYF
TRBJ2-7 TRBV19 - - TGTGCCAGTAGTCTCAGACAGGCCTACGAGCAGTACTTC CASSLRQAYEQYF